This TCR beta chain came from a study of blood T cell repertoires in COVID-19. As for the study in general: Samples came from the United States, Italy and Spain, spanning acute and convalescent COVID-19. The cDNA or gDNA used as material had been derived from T cells, B-cell-depleted T cells, or PBMCs.

Under the authors' procedure: Reference gene primer amplification yielded estimated nucleated cell counts. Only in-frame clones appear in the TCRdb table, and some are missing; sequencing was by immunoSEQ multiplex PCR. V and J calls and clone size are as listed in that table; D and trimming were resolved from the DNA. The sample has 200,000 to 250,000 clones; about 85% are singletons. Germline V gene sequence: CDR1 LNHDA, CDR2 SQIVND (reference sequence). V was clipped by 6 bases and J by 3 bases; unmatched bases: 1. The CDR3 spans 15 residues. The sequenced material came from peripheral blood. V gene TRBV19 combines with J gene TRBJ2-6, with TRBD1 matching 11 bases. The origin of this receptor is a young man with active or convalescent COVID-19. The chain's CDR3 is CASRDRGLGANVLTF. CDR3 coding DNA: TGTGCCAGTAGGGACAGGGGGCTTGGGGCCAACGTCCTGACTTTC.